Listed below are T cell receptor beta chains from one sample, sequenced in a study of cytomegalovirus exposure and HLA in healthy donors. The data were produced by immunoSEQ multiplex PCR, yet TCRdb's version contains in-frame clones alone and is incomplete. Of about 200,000 clones in the sample, approximately 78% were seen once. Source material: PBMCs. The receptor source for this set is a woman aged 18-29 years in good health and CMV-seronegative. Both conserved end residues are part of each CDR3.

>TRBJ1-2|TRBV30
CAWSPILGGNYGYTF
>TRBJ2-3|TRBV11-3
CASSLGSSGRFRWGTDTQYF
>TRBJ1-6|TRBV2
CAVFYRSSYNSPLHF
>TRBJ2-2|TRBV4-1
CASSRRTSRGTGELFF
>TRBJ2-2|TRBV6-5
CASSYYTGPGYWELFF
>TRBJ2-7|TRBV27
CASMSIGAGEAYEQYF
>TRBJ2-1|TRBV6-5
CASRPGTGRSNEQFF
>TRBJ2-3|TRBV4-3
CASSQSGTDTQYF
>TRBJ2-1|TRBV29-1
CSVEFSSYNEQFF
>TRBJ1-2|TRBV29-1
CSVTRTGGVLGYTF
>TRBJ1-5|TRBV7-2
CASSPTGGKDQPQHF
>TRBJ2-7|TRBV27
CASSFLPGQGPYEQYF
>TRBJ2-4|TRBV4-1
CASSQVFRISGVNIQYF
>TRBJ1-5|TRBV11-3
CASSLDTDQPQHF
>TRBJ2-1|TRBV7-7
CASSLAAGDEQFF
>TRBJ2-3|TRBV30
CAWMEGPADTQYF
>TRBJ2-7|TRBV9
CASSPRLAGVGEQYF
>TRBJ2-1|TRBV29-1
CSGEWGVTEQFF
>TRBJ2-3|TRBV7-9
CASSDQRSTDTQYF
>TRBJ1-5|TRBV6-5
CASSWGLTQPQHF
>TRBJ2-5|TRBV30
CAWTGGETQYF
>TRBJ2-1|TRBV27
CASRERERSYNEQFF